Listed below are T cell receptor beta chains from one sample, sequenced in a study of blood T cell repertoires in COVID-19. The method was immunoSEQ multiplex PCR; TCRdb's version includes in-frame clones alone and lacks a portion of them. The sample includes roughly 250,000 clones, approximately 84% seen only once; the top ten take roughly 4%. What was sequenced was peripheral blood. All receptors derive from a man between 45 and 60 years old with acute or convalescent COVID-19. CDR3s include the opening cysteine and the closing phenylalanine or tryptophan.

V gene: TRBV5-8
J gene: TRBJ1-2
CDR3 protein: CASSLFSGRQGRSGYTF

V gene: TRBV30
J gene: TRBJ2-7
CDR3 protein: CACTVGGREQYF

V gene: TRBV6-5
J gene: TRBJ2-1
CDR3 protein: CASSYIRTSNEFF

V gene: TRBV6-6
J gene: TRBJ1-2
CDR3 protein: CASKRTGGDRNYGYTF

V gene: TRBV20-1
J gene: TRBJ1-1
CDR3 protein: CSAREGGWTFF

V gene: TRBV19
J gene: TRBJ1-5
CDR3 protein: CASSTGNSNQPQHF

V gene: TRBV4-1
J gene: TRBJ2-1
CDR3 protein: CASSLGYQGADEQFF

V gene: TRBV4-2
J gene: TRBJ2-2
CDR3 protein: CASSQYVLGGGELFF

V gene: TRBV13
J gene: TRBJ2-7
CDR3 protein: CASSSRTDEQYF

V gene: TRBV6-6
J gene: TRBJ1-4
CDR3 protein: CASSSGQGNEKLFF